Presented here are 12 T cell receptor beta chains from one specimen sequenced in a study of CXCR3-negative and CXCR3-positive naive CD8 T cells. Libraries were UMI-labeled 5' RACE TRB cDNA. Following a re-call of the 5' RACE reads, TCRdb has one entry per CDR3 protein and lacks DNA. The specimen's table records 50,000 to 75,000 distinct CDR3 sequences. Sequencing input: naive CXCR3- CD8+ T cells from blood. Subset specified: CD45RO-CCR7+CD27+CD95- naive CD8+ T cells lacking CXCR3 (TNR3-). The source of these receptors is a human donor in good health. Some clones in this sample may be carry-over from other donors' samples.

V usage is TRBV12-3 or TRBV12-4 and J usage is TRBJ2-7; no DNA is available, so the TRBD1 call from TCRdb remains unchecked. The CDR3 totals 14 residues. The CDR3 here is CASSPTTGIYEQYF.

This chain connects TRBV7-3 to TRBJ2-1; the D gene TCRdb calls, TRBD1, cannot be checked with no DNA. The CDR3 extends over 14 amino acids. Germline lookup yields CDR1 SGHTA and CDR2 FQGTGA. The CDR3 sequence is CASSLLGGGNEQFF.

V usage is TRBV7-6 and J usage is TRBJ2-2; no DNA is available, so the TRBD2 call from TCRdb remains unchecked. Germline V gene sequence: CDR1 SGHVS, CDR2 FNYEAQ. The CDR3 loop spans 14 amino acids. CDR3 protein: CASRQGGDTGELFF.

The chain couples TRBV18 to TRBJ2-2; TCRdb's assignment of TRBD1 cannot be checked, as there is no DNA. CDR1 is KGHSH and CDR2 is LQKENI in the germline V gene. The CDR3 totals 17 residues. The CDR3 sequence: CASSPGDDRANTGELFF.

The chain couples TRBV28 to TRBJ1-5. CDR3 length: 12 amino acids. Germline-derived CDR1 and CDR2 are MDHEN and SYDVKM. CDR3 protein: CASSFWDQPQHF.

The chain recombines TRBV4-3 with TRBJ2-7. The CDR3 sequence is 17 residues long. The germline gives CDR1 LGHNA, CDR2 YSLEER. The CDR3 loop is CASSQDVRTRGPYEQYF.

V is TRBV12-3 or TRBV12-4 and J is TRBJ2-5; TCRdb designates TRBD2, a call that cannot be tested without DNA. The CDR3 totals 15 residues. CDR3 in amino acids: CASSPGLAGKETQYF.

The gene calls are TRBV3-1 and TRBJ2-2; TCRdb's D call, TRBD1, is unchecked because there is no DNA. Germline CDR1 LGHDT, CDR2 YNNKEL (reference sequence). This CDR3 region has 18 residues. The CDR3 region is CASSQDYGTGFVSGELFF.

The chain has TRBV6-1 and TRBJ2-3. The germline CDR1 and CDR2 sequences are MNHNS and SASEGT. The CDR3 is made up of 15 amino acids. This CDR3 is CASSETRVRTDTQYF.

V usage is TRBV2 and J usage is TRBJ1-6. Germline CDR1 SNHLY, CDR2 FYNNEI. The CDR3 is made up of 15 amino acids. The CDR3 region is CASRRDGLSNSPLHF.

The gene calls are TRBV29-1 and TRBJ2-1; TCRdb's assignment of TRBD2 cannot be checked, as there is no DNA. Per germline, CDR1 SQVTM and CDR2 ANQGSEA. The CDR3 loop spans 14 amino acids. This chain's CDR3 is CSVEDLMGDNEQFF.

The CDR3 spells CASTWSGPANTGELFF. The chain recombines TRBV4-3 with TRBJ2-2; TCRdb's D gene call, TRBD2, goes unchecked for lack of DNA. Germline-derived CDR1 and CDR2 are LGHNA and YSLEER. CDR3 size: 16 residues.